The 27 T cell receptor beta chains below come from one sample, sequenced in a study of OX40 agonist ivuxolimab in advanced cancers. Method: immunoSEQ multiplex PCR; TCRdb's copy keeps in-frame clones and lacks some. The data contain about 67,000 clones, about 85% of them singletons. Sequenced material: CD4+ or CD8+ T cells sorted from blood, taken in a trial of the OX40 agonist ivuxolimab. The source is an adult with an advanced solid tumor such as melanoma, head and neck, liver or kidney cancer.

J is TRBJ2-1 and V is TRBV27, with 15 bases fitting TRBD2. Germline CDR1 reads MNHEY; CDR2 reads SMNVEV (reference sequence). Trimming took 6 bases from V and 8 from J; bases not matched to a gene: 5. There are 15 residues in the CDR3. The chain's CDR3 is CASRGLAGGWDEQFF. CDR3 in DNA: TGTGCCAGCAGGGGACTAGCGGGGGGTTGGGATGAGCAGTTCTTC.

The CDR3 DNA sequence: TGTGCCAGCAGCCCCCGAACACTAGCGGGAGAGGATTGGGCAGATACGCAGTATTTT. Translation gives CASSPRTLAGEDWADTQYF. V and J are TRBV4-2 and TRBJ2-3; 11 nucleotides match TRBD2. V shed 4 bases and J 4 bases; nucleotides not matched to a gene: 16. This CDR3 spans 19 amino acids. The germline gives CDR1 LGHNA, CDR2 YNFKEQ.

The gene calls are TRBV5-5 and TRBJ2-7; the D is unclear. Germline CDR1 and CDR2: SGHKS and YYEKEE (reference sequence). The CDR3 is 14 amino acids. V was pared by 0 bases and J by 2 bases, with 9 bases between. CDR3 protein: CASSLGASPYEQYF. In DNA, the CDR3 is TGTGCCAGCAGCTTGGGGGCAAGCCCCTACGAGCAGTACTTC.

The chain employs TRBV19 and TRBJ2-7; 8 bases align to TRBD2. V shed 3 bases, J shed 3 bases, and the junction held 7 bases outside the gene matches. Germline V CDR1 and CDR2: LNHDA, SQIVND (reference sequence). There are 15 residues in the CDR3. The CDR3 nucleotides are TGTGCCAGTAGTATTCAGAGCGGGAGTTTCTACGAGCAGTACTTC. It specifies CASSIQSGSFYEQYF.

The rearrangement links TRBV5-1 to TRBJ1-4; tentatively, D is TRBD1 (6 bases). V gave up 4 bases and J gave up 2 bases, with 12 bases separating them. Germline CDR1 and CDR2: SGHRS and YFSETQ. The CDR3 is 15 amino acids. The CDR3 DNA reads TGCGCCAGCAGCCCGCGGACAGTTACTAATGAAAAACTGTTTTTT. Translated: CASSPRTVTNEKLFF.

The V and J genes are TRBV27 and TRBJ1-4; a weak D match, TRBD1 (6 bases). V was pared by 5 bases and J by 7 bases, with 17 bases between. The CDR3 length is 15 residues. Germline CDR1 is MNHEY and CDR2 is SMNVEV (reference sequence). The CDR3 protein is CASSGTGGIGEKLFF. DNA for the CDR3: TGTGCCAGCAGTGGGACCGGGGGCATCGGTGAAAAACTGTTTTTT. The variable domain in full, completed from reference TRBV27 and TRBJ1-4, reads EAQVTQNPRYLITVTGKKLTVTCSQNMNHEYMSWYRQDPGLGLRQIYYSMNVEVTDKGDVPEGYKVSRKEKRNFPLILESPSPNQTSLYFCASSGTGGIGEKLFFGSGTQLSVL.

The gene calls are TRBV5-4 and TRBJ2-1; weak D call: TRBD1 (6 bases). The germline V and J ends were trimmed by 1 base and 2 bases, with 10 bases remaining between them. The germline V gene has CDR1 SGHNT and CDR2 YYREEE (reference sequence). The CDR3 is 15 amino acids. The CDR3 reads CASSLYTGTYNEQFF. CDR3 nucleotides: TGTGCCAGCAGCTTGTACACAGGGACCTACAATGAGCAGTTCTTC.

CDR3 nucleotides: TGTGCCAGCTCGTCCGGGACGGCCTCAGGAAATGAGCAGTTCTTC. It specifies CASSSGTASGNEQFF. The gene calls are TRBV18 and TRBJ2-1; D is tentatively TRBD1 or TRBD2 (5 bases each). V lost 6 bases and J lost 7, with 19 bases in between. This CDR3 region has 15 residues. Germline CDR1 reads KGHSH; CDR2 reads LQKENI. Together with reference TRBV18 and TRBJ2-1, the CDR3 gives the full variable domain: NAGVMQNPRHLVRRRGQEARLRCSPMKGHSHVYWYRQLPEEGLKFMVYLQKENIIDESGMPKERFSAEFPKEGPSILRIQQVVRGDSAAYFCASSSGTASGNEQFFGPGTRLTVL.

This clone is a singleton in its sample. V gene TRBV6-6 combines with J gene TRBJ2-4; 7 bases align to TRBD1. CDR3 length: 15 residues. The V gene's germline CDR1 is MNHNY and CDR2 SVGAGI (reference sequence). V gave up 2 bases and J gave up 8 bases; unmatched junction bases: 9. The CDR3: CASSYSRGRGDIQYF. DNA of the CDR3: TGTGCCAGCAGTTACAGCAGGGGGAGAGGAGACATTCAGTACTTC.

This clone has only a few counts. The chain uses TRBV5-3 and TRBJ1-1; TRBD1 matches at 9 bases. TRBV5-3 falls under the ORF class, with uncertain function. After removal of 0 bases from V and 4 bases from J, the junction contained 4 bases not matched to a gene. This CDR3 has 15 amino acids. For the CDR3, the DNA is TGTGCCAGAAGCTTGGTTAGGGACAGGGCCACTGAAGCTTTCTTT. Translating gives CARSLVRDRATEAFF.

Remarks on this clone: Its ends do not fully match the called genes, so a read error is possible. The chain combines TRBV5-3 with TRBJ1-5; D not resolved. TRBV5-3 is treated as an ORF (open reading frame) with a function not yet certain. The CDR3 spans 12 residues. CDR3 amino acids: CASSSRRQPQHF. Here the CDR3 DNA reads TGTGCCAGCAGCTCCCGTCGGCAGCCCCAGCATTTT.

The chain couples TRBV11-2 to TRBJ1-2, with a tentative D call TRBD1 (5 bases). V dropped 6 bases and J dropped 8 bases, with 19 bases sitting between them. This CDR3 region has 14 residues. Germline CDR1 is SGHAT and CDR2 is FQNNGV. The CDR3 protein is CASSSDSRGLGYTF. CDR3 DNA sequence: TGTGCCAGCAGTTCCGACAGCCGTGGGCTGGGCTACACCTTC.

The chain has TRBV5-4 and TRBJ2-2; TRBD2 is a possible D gene (7 bases). The CDR3 is 17 amino acids. Germline values: CDR1 SGHNT, CDR2 YYREEE (reference sequence). V lost 4 bases and J 0 bases, leaving 16 bases between the germline ends. The DNA of the CDR3 is TGTGCCAGCAGCAGCCGGGGGGCGGGAGCGAACACCGGGGAGCTGTTTTTT. It codes for CASSSRGAGANTGELFF.

This rearrangement joins TRBV4-3 to TRBJ1-1, with D tentatively TRBD1 (6 bases). V lost 1 base and J 6 bases, leaving 12 bases between the germline ends. The CDR3 is 14 residues long. Germline-derived CDR1 and CDR2 are LGHNA and YSLEER. The CDR3 region is CASSQGGGLPEAFF. DNA for the CDR3: TGCGCCAGCAGCCAAGGGGGGGGCTTACCTGAAGCTTTCTTT.

The chain uses TRBV4-1 and TRBJ2-5; weak D call: TRBD1 (6 bases). The CDR3 runs to 15 residues. Per germline, CDR1 MGHRA and CDR2 YSYEKL. Trimming took off 0 bases at V and 3 bases at J, with 11 bases between the two ends. Here the CDR3 reads CASSQEVDRKETQYF. DNA for the CDR3: TGCGCCAGCAGCCAAGAGGTGGACAGAAAAGAGACCCAGTACTTC.

The V gene is TRBV27, the J gene TRBJ2-7; 7 nucleotides match TRBD1. This CDR3 spans 14 amino acids. V gave up 7 bases and J gave up 4 bases; unmatched junction bases: 10. Per the germline V gene, CDR1 is MNHEY and CDR2 is SMNVEV (reference sequence). The CDR3 region has the DNA TGTGCCAGCACCCCACGGGACAGAAGATACGAGCAGTACTTC. Protein product: CASTPRDRRYEQYF.

This clone showed up just once. The chain joins TRBV7-8 to TRBJ1-2; D is possibly TRBD1 (5 bases). V lost 5 bases, J lost 4 bases, and 8 bases lay in between. CDR3 length: 12 amino acids. Germline values: CDR1 SGHVS, CDR2 FQNEAQ. The CDR3, as DNA: TGTGCCAGCAGCGCCGACAGCTATGGCTACACCTTC. It codes for CASSADSYGYTF.

The chain links TRBV28 to TRBJ2-2; 13 bases agree with TRBD2. With 5 bases clipped from V and 3 bases from J, the junction kept 12 bases outside the gene matches. This CDR3 is built from 19 residues. From germline, CDR1 is MDHEN and CDR2 SYDVKM. The DNA of the CDR3 is TGTGCCAGCAGTCCAAAACGATCGGGACTAGCGGGGTACACCGGGGAGCTGTTTTTT. Translation gives CASSPKRSGLAGYTGELFF.

Note on this clone: One end of the junction is discordant with germline, which a read error may explain. The chain carries TRBV7-2 and TRBJ2-7, with 7 bases identical to TRBD2. CDR1 SGHTA and CDR2 FQGNSA come from the germline V gene. This CDR3 is 16 amino acids long. Here the CDR3 reads CASSLAEGQGRTQQYF. The CDR3 DNA reads as TGTGCCAGCAGCCTAGCGGAGGGGCAGGGCCGTACGCAGCAGTACTTC.

V and J are TRBV6-1 and TRBJ1-2; D is unresolved. The length of the CDR3 is 13 residues. Trimming removed 3 bases from V and 8 bases from J, with 13 bases in between. The germline CDR1 and CDR2 sequences are MNHNS and SASEGT. CDR3 sequence (DNA): TGTGCCAGCAGTGATGGAAACACTGGGGGCTACACCTTC. Translating it yields CASSDGNTGGYTF.

The V gene is TRBV6-1, the J gene TRBJ1-1; tentative D call: TRBD1 (5 bases). The ends were cut back, 3 bases at V and 6 bases at J, with 20 bases in the middle. The germline V gene has CDR1 MNHNS and CDR2 SASEGT. This CDR3 is built from 16 residues. The CDR3 nucleotides read TGTGCCAGCAGTGAGGTGGAACAGGCGCTGCTACCTGAAGCTTTCTTT. Translation: CASSEVEQALLPEAFF.

The chain joins TRBV28 to TRBJ2-1; 13 nucleotides match TRBD2. V dropped 5 bases and J dropped 14; count of bases not matched to a gene: 6. Per the germline V gene, CDR1 is MDHEN and CDR2 is SYDVKM. The CDR3 is 13 amino acids. The CDR3: CASSPGLAGAEFF. The CDR3 bases are TGTGCCAGCAGTCCAGGACTAGCGGGAGCGGAGTTCTTC.

CDR3 sequence: CASSLAGGEEQYF. DNA of the CDR3: TGCGCCAGCAGTTTAGCGGGAGGGGAAGAGCAGTACTTC. V usage is TRBV10-2 and J usage is TRBJ2-7, with 11 bases fitting TRBD2. The CDR3 is 13 residues long. V shed 5 bases and J 7 bases; nucleotides not matched to a gene: 4. Germline values: CDR1 WSHSY, CDR2 SAAADI.

This clone is a singleton in its sample. The rearrangement joins TRBV5-1 to TRBJ2-2; possibly TRBD1 for D (6 bases). Germline loops: CDR1 SGHRS, CDR2 YFSETQ. CDR3 length: 14 residues. V was trimmed by 10 bases and J by 0 bases, leaving 13 bases between them. CDR3 DNA: TGCGCCTCAGGGGAAAGGTCGAACACCGGGGAGCTGTTTTTT. Amino acid sequence: CASGERSNTGELFF.

The rearrangement links TRBV4-3 to TRBJ1-5; a weak D match, TRBD1 (5 bases). Trimming removed 0 bases at V and 9 bases at J, with 15 bases between. Germline V gives CDR1 LGHNA, CDR2 YSLEER. This CDR3 has 15 amino acids. The DNA for the CDR3 is TGCGCCAGCAGCCAAGATCACAGGACCGACTGGCCCCAGCATTTT. Translating it yields CASSQDHRTDWPQHF.

The V and J genes are TRBV7-8 and TRBJ2-5; 9 nucleotides align to TRBD2. CDR3 length equals 14 residues. The junction had 2 bases not matched to a gene; V was cut back by 5 bases and J by 1 base. Per the germline V gene, CDR1 is SGHVS and CDR2 is FQNEAQ. CDR3: CASSRGGAQETQYF. CDR3 DNA sequence: TGTGCCAGCAGCCGCGGGGGGGCCCAAGAGACCCAGTACTTC. The variable domain in full, with the rest retrieved from reference TRBV7-8 and TRBJ2-5, is GAGVSQSPRYKVAKRGQDVALRCDPISGHVSLFWYQQALGQGPEFLTYFQNEAQLDKSGLPSDRFFAERPEGSVSTLKIQRTQQEDSAVYLCASSRGGAQETQYFGPGTRLLVL.

V usage is TRBV28 and J usage is TRBJ2-1; TRBD2 agrees at 13 bases. The germline gives CDR1 MDHEN, CDR2 SYDVKM. V was clipped by 3 bases and J by 8 bases; unmatched bases: 10. The CDR3 has 17 amino acids. DNA for the CDR3: TGTGCCAGCAGTTTGAAGAGACTAGCGGGGGGAGGCTATGAGCAGTTCTTC. As protein: CASSLKRLAGGGYEQFF.